Listed below are T cell receptor beta chains from one sample, sequenced in a study of blood T cell repertoires in COVID-19. Measured with immunoSEQ multiplex PCR; TCRdb has only the in-frame clones, and not every one. The data show about 300,000 clones, more than 80% seen once. Material: peripheral blood. The source is a young woman with COVID-19, enrolled during active disease. CDR3s include the opening cysteine and the closing phenylalanine or tryptophan. The order of the fields is clone size, D gene, V gene, J gene, CDR3 DNA, CDR3 protein. The D gene is left open where the match is weak. Not all rows give a size; the values are once, few, many and, for expanded clones, a class.

abundance: once; d_gene: .; v_gene: TRBV28; j_gene: TRBJ1-4; CDR3nt: TGTGCCAGCAGTTCGACAGCAACTAATGAAAAACTGTTTTTT; CDR3aa: CASSSTATNEKLFF
abundance: .; d_gene: TRBD2; v_gene: TRBV7-2; j_gene: TRBJ2-7; CDR3nt: TGTGCCAGCAGCTTCGGGCGGACTAGCGGGGTTCCCCACCACGAGCAGTACTTC; CDR3aa: CASSFGRTSGVPHHEQYF
abundance: .; d_gene: TRBD1; v_gene: TRBV30; j_gene: TRBJ2-5; CDR3nt: TGTGCCTGGAGTGCCCACAGGGGACATAACGAAGAGACCCAGTACTTC; CDR3aa: CAWSAHRGHNEETQYF
abundance: .; d_gene: .; v_gene: TRBV28; j_gene: TRBJ1-1; CDR3nt: TGTGCCAGCAGCCCCGCAGGGGACCTTACGACTGAAGCTTTCTTT; CDR3aa: CASSPAGDLTTEAFF
abundance: .; d_gene: .; v_gene: TRBV4-1; j_gene: TRBJ1-2; CDR3nt: TGCGCCAGCAGCCCTCTAAGTACAGGGACCTATGGCTACACCTTC; CDR3aa: CASSPLSTGTYGYTF
abundance: .; d_gene: TRBD1; v_gene: TRBV5-1; j_gene: TRBJ1-2; CDR3nt: TGCGCCAGCAGCTTAGGGACAGGGGGTGACTATGGCTACACCTTC; CDR3aa: CASSLGTGGDYGYTF
abundance: once; d_gene: TRBD1; v_gene: TRBV10-2; j_gene: TRBJ1-3; CDR3nt: TGCGCCAGCAGGCCCCGGACAGGGGGATCTGGAAACACCATATATTTT; CDR3aa: CASRPRTGGSGNTIYF
abundance: .; d_gene: .; v_gene: TRBV6-5; j_gene: TRBJ1-2; CDR3nt: TGTGCCAGCAGTTACCCCGGGGGCTACACCTTC; CDR3aa: CASSYPGGYTF
abundance: .; d_gene: .; v_gene: TRBV3-1/TRBV3-2; j_gene: TRBJ2-2; CDR3nt: TGTGCCAGCAGCCAACCGGGAGGGGAGCTGTTTTTT; CDR3aa: CASSQPGGELFF
abundance: .; d_gene: TRBD2; v_gene: TRBV5-1; j_gene: TRBJ2-1; CDR3nt: TGCGCCAGCAGCTTGAGCGGGAGGGCCAATGAGCAGTTCTTC; CDR3aa: CASSLSGRANEQFF
abundance: .; d_gene: TRBD2; v_gene: TRBV7-9; j_gene: TRBJ2-2; CDR3nt: TGTGCCAGCAGCGGCCGGGAGGGCCGCACCGGGGAGCTGTTTTTT; CDR3aa: CASSGREGRTGELFF
abundance: .; d_gene: TRBD1; v_gene: TRBV4-1; j_gene: TRBJ2-3; CDR3nt: TGCGCCAGCACCTTGGACAGGGTTAACCCAGATACGCAGTATTTT; CDR3aa: CASTLDRVNPDTQYF
abundance: once; d_gene: TRBD2; v_gene: TRBV30; j_gene: TRBJ2-3; CDR3nt: TGTGCCTGGAGTGTCGGGAGGAGCACAGATACGCAGTATTTT; CDR3aa: CAWSVGRSTDTQYF
abundance: .; d_gene: TRBD1; v_gene: TRBV28; j_gene: TRBJ1-1; CDR3nt: TGTGCCAGCAGAGGACAGGCCCCTCCTAAAGCTTTCTTT; CDR3aa: CASRGQAPPKAFF
abundance: few; d_gene: TRBD1; v_gene: TRBV18; j_gene: TRBJ2-3; CDR3nt: TGTGCCAGCTCATCACAGGGGGCCGATACGCAGTATTTT; CDR3aa: CASSSQGADTQYF
abundance: .; d_gene: TRBD2; v_gene: TRBV24-1; j_gene: TRBJ2-1; CDR3nt: TGTGCCACCAGTCCGCCGGGAGGACCTCATGGGCAGTTCTTC; CDR3aa: CATSPPGGPHGQFF
abundance: .; d_gene: .; v_gene: TRBV30; j_gene: TRBJ1-1; CDR3nt: TGTGCCTGGATCCAGGGCGCTGAAGCTTTCTTT; CDR3aa: CAWIQGAEAFF
abundance: .; d_gene: .; v_gene: TRBV6-6; j_gene: TRBJ2-3; CDR3nt: TGTGCCACCGGCCCCAGCGCAGATACGCAGTATTTT; CDR3aa: CATGPSADTQYF
abundance: once; d_gene: TRBD2; v_gene: TRBV5-1; j_gene: TRBJ2-3; CDR3nt: TGCGCCAGCACAGCGGGAGGCACAGATACGCAGTATTTT; CDR3aa: CASTAGGTDTQYF
abundance: .; d_gene: .; v_gene: TRBV9; j_gene: TRBJ1-5; CDR3nt: TGTGCCGCCAGCATGGGGGCCCAACAGCCCCAGCATTTT; CDR3aa: CAASMGAQQPQHF
abundance: .; d_gene: .; v_gene: TRBV7-2; j_gene: TRBJ1-3; CDR3nt: TGTGCCAGCAGAGCCCCCTCTGGAAACACCATATATTTT; CDR3aa: CASRAPSGNTIYF
abundance: .; d_gene: .; v_gene: TRBV4-3; j_gene: TRBJ2-1; CDR3nt: TGCGCCAGCAGCCAAGCCCCTCAGGGGTGGGATGAGCAGTTCTTC; CDR3aa: CASSQAPQGWDEQFF
abundance: .; d_gene: TRBD2; v_gene: TRBV5-5; j_gene: TRBJ2-7; CDR3nt: TGTGCCACCGGGACTAGCGGGACGAGCTCCTACGAGCAGTACTTC; CDR3aa: CATGTSGTSSYEQYF
abundance: .; d_gene: .; v_gene: TRBV29-1; j_gene: TRBJ2-5; CDR3nt: TGCAGCGTTAAAACAGGGTCCGGGGAGACCCAGTACTTC; CDR3aa: CSVKTGSGETQYF
abundance: .; d_gene: TRBD1; v_gene: TRBV7-8; j_gene: TRBJ1-1; CDR3nt: TGTGCCAGCAGCTTACTACGACAGGGGAACACTGAAGCTTTCTTT; CDR3aa: CASSLLRQGNTEAFF
abundance: .; d_gene: .; v_gene: TRBV6-1; j_gene: TRBJ1-4; CDR3nt: TGTGCCAGCAGTGTCCAGGGGAATTTTGTAACTAATGAAAAACTGTTTTTT; CDR3aa: CASSVQGNFVTNEKLFF
abundance: .; d_gene: .; v_gene: TRBV29-1; j_gene: TRBJ2-7; CDR3nt: TGCAGCGTCTCAGACAGGACTAGCTACGAGCAGTACTTC; CDR3aa: CSVSDRTSYEQYF
abundance: .; d_gene: .; v_gene: TRBV11-3; j_gene: TRBJ2-1; CDR3nt: TGTGCCAGCAGCGCGAGGGGGAGCTCCTACAATGAGCAGTTCTTC; CDR3aa: CASSARGSSYNEQFF
abundance: .; d_gene: .; v_gene: TRBV2; j_gene: TRBJ1-5; CDR3nt: TGTGCCAGCAGCGGACGGCGGGGCAATCAGCCCCAGCATTTT; CDR3aa: CASSGRRGNQPQHF
abundance: .; d_gene: TRBD1; v_gene: TRBV7-2; j_gene: TRBJ2-5; CDR3nt: TGTGCCAGCAGCTTATTCGTAGGCGGGACAGGGCCGCGGGGGACCCAGTACTTC; CDR3aa: CASSLFVGGTGPRGTQYF
abundance: .; d_gene: .; v_gene: TRBV5-6; j_gene: TRBJ1-5; CDR3nt: TGTGCCAGCAGCTTGGTAGGGGCGGGCAATCAGCCCCAGCATTTT; CDR3aa: CASSLVGAGNQPQHF
abundance: .; d_gene: TRBD2; v_gene: TRBV2; j_gene: TRBJ2-7; CDR3nt: TGTGCCAGCGGAGCGGGGCCACCCGATTACGAGCAGTACTTC; CDR3aa: CASGAGPPDYEQYF
abundance: .; d_gene: .; v_gene: TRBV7-9; j_gene: TRBJ2-3; CDR3nt: TGTGCCAGCAGCGTACTTACTCGGGGGACAGATACGCAGTATTTT; CDR3aa: CASSVLTRGTDTQYF
abundance: .; d_gene: TRBD1; v_gene: TRBV6-6; j_gene: TRBJ1-4; CDR3nt: TGTGCCAGCGACCTTGGACAGGAGACGGGGGGGGAAAAACTGTTTTTT; CDR3aa: CASDLGQETGGEKLFF
abundance: .; d_gene: .; v_gene: TRBV6-5; j_gene: TRBJ2-4; CDR3nt: TGTGCCAGCAACAGAGACGGAGCCAAAAACATTCAGTACTTC; CDR3aa: CASNRDGAKNIQYF
abundance: .; d_gene: TRBD2; v_gene: TRBV28; j_gene: TRBJ2-3; CDR3nt: TGTGCCAGCAGTTTCCAACGACTAGCCACAGATACGCAGTATTTT; CDR3aa: CASSFQRLATDTQYF
abundance: few; d_gene: .; v_gene: TRBV30; j_gene: TRBJ2-1; CDR3nt: TGTGCCTGGAGTGTGGGACAACTCGACAATGAGCAGTTCTTC; CDR3aa: CAWSVGQLDNEQFF
abundance: few; d_gene: .; v_gene: TRBV30; j_gene: TRBJ2-2; CDR3nt: TGTGCCTGGAGTCGGAGGGATAACACCGGGGAGCTGTTTTTT; CDR3aa: CAWSRRDNTGELFF
abundance: few; d_gene: .; v_gene: TRBV6-2/TRBV6-3; j_gene: TRBJ2-1; CDR3nt: TGTGCCAGCAGTTTGAGCAATGAGCAGTTCTTC; CDR3aa: CASSLSNEQFF
abundance: .; d_gene: TRBD1; v_gene: TRBV6-4; j_gene: TRBJ2-2; CDR3nt: TGTGCCAGCAGCTCCGGGACAGGGGACCCCGGGGAGCTGTTTTTT; CDR3aa: CASSSGTGDPGELFF
abundance: .; d_gene: .; v_gene: TRBV12-3/TRBV12-4; j_gene: TRBJ2-1; CDR3nt: TGTGCCAGCGCTAGCCGCTACAATGAGCAGTTCTTC; CDR3aa: CASASRYNEQFF
abundance: few; d_gene: .; v_gene: TRBV10-1; j_gene: TRBJ2-2; CDR3nt: TGCGCCAGCAGTGGGACTCCGGCCTCCGGGGAGCTGTTTTTT; CDR3aa: CASSGTPASGELFF
abundance: .; d_gene: .; v_gene: TRBV6-1; j_gene: TRBJ2-5; CDR3nt: TGTGCCAGCAGTGAAGTAGACAGGACACCGCGAGAGACCCAGTACTTC; CDR3aa: CASSEVDRTPRETQYF
abundance: .; d_gene: TRBD1; v_gene: TRBV5-1; j_gene: TRBJ1-2; CDR3nt: TGCGCCAGCGCTTCCCCAACAGGGGGCGGCTATGGCTACACCTTC; CDR3aa: CASASPTGGGYGYTF
abundance: .; d_gene: TRBD1; v_gene: TRBV9; j_gene: TRBJ2-7; CDR3nt: TGTGCCAGCAGCCTTGGACAGGGTCGCTCCTACGAGCAGTACTTC; CDR3aa: CASSLGQGRSYEQYF
abundance: .; d_gene: TRBD2; v_gene: TRBV10-2; j_gene: TRBJ2-5; CDR3nt: TGCGCCACCGCCACGCGGGAGCTCAAAGAGACCCAGTACTTC; CDR3aa: CATATRELKETQYF
abundance: .; d_gene: TRBD2; v_gene: TRBV6-5; j_gene: TRBJ2-5; CDR3nt: TGTGCCAGCAGTCCTAGCGGGACGGGAGAGACCCAGTACTTC; CDR3aa: CASSPSGTGETQYF
abundance: .; d_gene: .; v_gene: TRBV6-4; j_gene: TRBJ1-4; CDR3nt: TGTGCCAGCAGCCCAGCTTCAGGGGCGGGCGGAAAACTGTTTTTT; CDR3aa: CASSPASGAGGKLFF
abundance: .; d_gene: .; v_gene: TRBV7-9; j_gene: TRBJ1-4; CDR3nt: TGTGCCAGCAGCCCCTACAGGAGTGGTGAAAAACTGTTTTTT; CDR3aa: CASSPYRSGEKLFF
abundance: .; d_gene: .; v_gene: TRBV5-5; j_gene: TRBJ1-2; CDR3nt: TGTGCCAGCAGCTGGGGACACTCGAACTATGGCTACACCTTC; CDR3aa: CASSWGHSNYGYTF
abundance: .; d_gene: .; v_gene: TRBV6-2/TRBV6-3; j_gene: TRBJ1-6; CDR3nt: TGTGCCAGCAGTTCCTACTTCTGGAATTCACCCCTCCACTTT; CDR3aa: CASSSYFWNSPLHF
abundance: once; d_gene: .; v_gene: TRBV28; j_gene: TRBJ1-3; CDR3nt: TGTGCCAGCAGTTTCACAGGGAGATCTGGAAACACCATATATTTT; CDR3aa: CASSFTGRSGNTIYF
abundance: .; d_gene: TRBD1; v_gene: TRBV27; j_gene: TRBJ1-1; CDR3nt: TGTGCCAGCAGTTTAGGCAGGGGGCAGGATCGGGCTTTCTTT; CDR3aa: CASSLGRGQDRAFF
abundance: .; d_gene: .; v_gene: TRBV28; j_gene: TRBJ2-7; CDR3nt: TGTGCCAGCAGTTTCACCCCCCAGGGGCTGACCTCCTACGAGCAGTACTTC; CDR3aa: CASSFTPQGLTSYEQYF
abundance: once; d_gene: .; v_gene: TRBV4-2; j_gene: TRBJ1-5; CDR3nt: TGTGCCAGCAGCCAAGATCGGGGTAGCAATCAGCCCCAGCATTTT; CDR3aa: CASSQDRGSNQPQHF
abundance: few; d_gene: TRBD2; v_gene: TRBV9; j_gene: TRBJ2-7; CDR3nt: TGTGCCAGCAGCGTAGGGACTAGCGGGAGTTACGAGCAGTACTTC; CDR3aa: CASSVGTSGSYEQYF
abundance: .; d_gene: .; v_gene: TRBV6-5; j_gene: TRBJ2-1; CDR3nt: TGTGCCAGCAGTTACGCGAAAAATGAGCAGTTCTTC; CDR3aa: CASSYAKNEQFF